This is a list of T cell receptor beta chains from one sample in a study of OX40 agonist ivuxolimab in advanced cancers. Data came from immunoSEQ multiplex PCR; TCRdb stores just in-frame clones and leaves some out. This table holds about 45,000 clones, roughly 86% found once. This specimen consisted of CD4+ or CD8+ T cells sorted from blood, obtained in a trial of the OX40 agonist ivuxolimab. Source of these receptors: an adult with an advanced solid tumor such as melanoma, head and neck, liver or kidney cancer. Each CDR3 is given with its conserved first and last residue. Each record gives: V gene, J gene, D gene, clone size, CDR3 protein, CDR3 DNA. D genes are given only for firm matches. Size tells how often a clone was seen (once, few, many) or the class of an expanded clone, and some rows leave it out.

V: TRBV28
J: TRBJ1-2
D: TRBD1
size: once
CDR3: CASSLFLGTSTGQGATNYGYTF
DNA: TGTGCCAGCAGTTTATTCTTGGGGACGTCCACGGGACAGGGGGCTACTAACTATGGCTACACCTTC

V: TRBV25-1
J: TRBJ2-3
D: -
size: -
CDR3: CATQGEYTDTQYF
DNA: TGTGCCACCCAGGGAGAATACACAGATACGCAGTATTTT

V: TRBV23-1
J: TRBJ1-2
D: TRBD1
size: few
CDR3: CASKTGQGAGNYGYTF
DNA: TGCGCCAGCAAGACGGGACAGGGGGCGGGAAACTATGGCTACACCTTC

V: TRBV7-3
J: TRBJ2-1
D: -
size: -
CDR3: CASSFDPLYNEQFF
DNA: TGTGCCAGCAGCTTTGACCCTCTCTACAATGAGCAGTTCTTC

V: TRBV6-1
J: TRBJ2-7
D: -
size: -
CDR3: CASTTDLVSYEQYF
DNA: TGTGCCAGCACGACCGACCTAGTCTCCTACGAGCAGTACTTC

V: TRBV11-2
J: TRBJ1-2
D: -
size: -
CDR3: CASSLEVTNYGYTF
DNA: TGTGCCAGCAGCTTAGAAGTCACTAACTATGGCTACACCTTC

V: TRBV14
J: TRBJ2-3
D: -
size: -
CDR3: CASSQDVGLTQYF
DNA: TGTGCCAGCAGCCAAGACGTAGGATTGACGCAGTATTTT

V: TRBV19
J: TRBJ2-7
D: TRBD1
size: -
CDR3: CASSDRGREQYF
DNA: TGTGCCAGTAGTGATAGGGGGCGCGAGCAGTACTTC

V: TRBV28
J: TRBJ2-3
D: TRBD2
size: -
CDR3: CASSFRGGGTSTDTQYF
DNA: TGTGCCAGCAGTTTCCGGGGGGGCGGGACAAGCACAGATACGCAGTATTTT

V: TRBV7-3
J: TRBJ2-7
D: TRBD2
size: -
CDR3: CASSTSGSRGYEQYF
DNA: TGTGCCAGCAGCACGAGCGGGAGTAGAGGCTACGAGCAGTACTTC

V: TRBV19
J: TRBJ2-2
D: -
size: -
CDR3: CASSGGRTFTGELFF
DNA: TGTGCCAGTAGTGGGGGGCGGACATTCACCGGGGAGCTGTTTTTT

V: TRBV7-2
J: TRBJ2-2
D: TRBD2
size: -
CDR3: CASSRRLADTGELFF
DNA: TGTGCCAGCAGCCGGAGACTAGCGGATACCGGGGAGCTGTTTTTT

V: TRBV27
J: TRBJ2-2
D: -
size: -
CDR3: CASSSDGPRPPTGELFF
DNA: TGTGCCAGCAGTTCCGATGGGCCCCGGCCCCCCACCGGGGAGCTGTTTTTT

V: TRBV11-3
J: TRBJ2-2
D: TRBD2
size: -
CDR3: CASSLASGRNTGELFF
DNA: TGTGCCAGCAGCTTAGCTAGCGGGAGAAACACCGGGGAGCTGTTTTTT

V: TRBV30
J: TRBJ2-1
D: -
size: -
CDR3: CAWSARAEQFF
DNA: TGTGCCTGGAGTGCTAGGGCAGAGCAGTTCTTC

V: TRBV6-4
J: TRBJ2-5
D: TRBD2
size: -
CDR3: CASSPTSSGRSETQYF
DNA: TGTGCCAGCAGCCCTACCTCTAGCGGGAGGTCGGAGACCCAGTACTTC

V: TRBV6-5
J: TRBJ2-4
D: -
size: -
CDR3: CASSFDGRGIQYF
DNA: TGTGCCAGCAGCTTCGACGGGAGAGGCATTCAGTACTTC

V: TRBV9
J: TRBJ2-1
D: -
size: -
CDR3: CASSVAAGSSYNEQFF
DNA: TGTGCCAGCAGCGTAGCCGCGGGCAGCTCCTACAATGAGCAGTTCTTC

V: TRBV5-6
J: TRBJ2-1
D: -
size: -
CDR3: CASSLGGYNEQFF
DNA: TGTGCCAGCAGCTTGGGGGGGTACAATGAGCAGTTCTTC

V: TRBV2
J: TRBJ1-2
D: -
size: -
CDR3: CASRMGEDYGYTF
DNA: TGTGCCAGCAGGATGGGGGAGGACTATGGCTACACCTTC

V: TRBV18
J: TRBJ2-1
D: -
size: -
CDR3: CASSPVPLDYNEQFF
DNA: TGTGCCAGCTCACCAGTTCCACTGGACTACAATGAGCAGTTCTTC

V: TRBV6-9
J: TRBJ2-7
D: TRBD2
size: once
CDR3: CASSYRLADEQYF
DNA: TGTGCCAGCAGTTACAGGCTAGCGGACGAGCAGTACTTC

V: TRBV5-1
J: TRBJ2-6
D: -
size: -
CDR3: CASSLGGSGANVLTF
DNA: TGCGCCAGCAGCTTGGGGGGGTCAGGGGCCAACGTCCTGACTTTC

V: TRBV5-4
J: TRBJ1-1
D: -
size: -
CDR3: CASTPQVGKNTEAFF
DNA: TGTGCCAGCACCCCTCAGGTGGGCAAGAACACTGAAGCTTTCTTT